This T cell receptor (beta chain) was sequenced during a study of beta chain features in type 1 diabetes. Notes on the study in general: In type 1 diabetes patients, VDJ junctions had fewer insertions; deletions at these junctions were more frequent. Shorter TCRB CDR3s, moderately but significantly so, marked every one of the four CD4+ subsets in Type 1 diabetes patients.

This clone was observed at least ten times. The antigen is unknown. Over 95% purity was reached by all sorted populations. Reverse transcription of all isolated RNA meant that expressed TCRB transcripts were sequenced. Method: immunoSEQ multiplex PCR; TCRdb's copy keeps in-frame clones and lacks some. The table includes over 120,000 clones, 13% detected once. The ends were cut back, 4 bases at V and 5 bases at J, with 9 bases in the middle. CDR3 size: 12 residues. Germline-derived CDR1 and CDR2 are SGHNT and YYREEE (reference sequence). J is TRBJ2-5 and V is TRBV5-4; D uncertain. Material for sequencing was central memory CD4+ T cells from blood. The clonotype originates from a man younger than 35 with type 1 diabetes. CDR3 sequence reads: CASSPVHETQYF. The CDR3 nucleotides read TGTGCCAGCAGCCCTGTCCACGAGACCCAGTACTTC.